A selection of T cell receptor beta chains follows, all from one sample in a study of patients and donors after allogeneic stem cell transplantation. TCRdb analysed the RT-PCR reads with MiXCR anew, one entry per CDR3 protein. The sample has about 960,000 distinct CDR3 sequences, roughly 18% seen once. Sequenced input: blood, either unsorted or a sorted T cell fraction (not recorded which). The source is a human donor who was either an allogeneic HSCT recipient or a stem cell or donor lymphocyte infusion donor (not recorded which). It is not recorded whose cells these are; they may come from a transplant donor. The CDR3 runs from the conserved cysteine through the conserved F or W. Fields, in order: CDR3 protein, CDR3 DNA, J gene, clone size, D gene, V gene. A D gene is named only where the DNA matches it firmly. Part of the rows lack a size; the others show once, few, many or a class for expanded clones.

CSVAFRLSYNEQFF,TGCAGCGTCGCCTTTAGGCTCTCCTACAATGAGCAGTTCTTC,TRBJ2-1,NA,NA,TRBV29-1
CSARDTAISYEQYF,TGCAGTGCTAGAGATACAGCCATCTCCTACGAGCAGTACTTC,TRBJ2-7,NA,NA,TRBV20-1
CASSYGGQGHGYTF,TGTGCCAGCAGTTACGGGGGACAGGGACATGGCTACACCTTC,TRBJ1-2,NA,TRBD1,TRBV6-5
CASSPPLGTEAFF,TGTGCCAGCAGCCCCCCGCTGGGCACTGAAGCTTTCTTT,TRBJ1-1,NA,NA,TRBV7-9
CASSFRGWGGELFF,TGTGCCAGCAGTTTTCGGGGATGGGGCGGGGAGCTGTTTTTT,TRBJ2-2,many,NA,TRBV12-3/TRBV12-4
CSVSGGQRVYQDIQYF,TGCAGCGTTTCAGGGGGACAAAGGGTTTATCAAGACATTCAGTACTTC,TRBJ2-4,NA,TRBD1,TRBV29-1
CASRTSGSNSYEQYF,TGTGCCAGCAGGACTAGCGGGAGTAATTCCTACGAGCAGTACTTC,TRBJ2-7,NA,TRBD2,TRBV12-3/TRBV12-4
CASSVELKETQYF,TGTGCCAGCAGCGTAGAACTAAAAGAGACCCAGTACTTC,TRBJ2-5,few,NA,TRBV9
CASSTNGGREQFF,TGTGCCAGCAGTACCAACGGGGGTCGGGAGCAGTTCTTC,TRBJ2-1,NA,NA,TRBV25-1
CSAPALGGTSNQPQHF,TGCAGTGCTCCCGCCTTGGGAGGGACTAGCAATCAGCCCCAGCATTTT,TRBJ1-5,few,NA,TRBV20-1
CAISESRTANEKLFF,TGTGCCATCAGTGAGTCCCGGACAGCTAATGAAAAACTGTTTTTT,TRBJ1-4,few,NA,TRBV10-3
CAISIPGQEAYEQYF,TGTGCCATCAGTATCCCTGGACAGGAGGCCTACGAGCAGTACTTC,TRBJ2-7,few,TRBD1,TRBV10-3
CASSSFRDTGELFF,TGTGCCAGCAGTTCATTCAGGGACACCGGGGAGCTGTTTTTT,TRBJ2-2,NA,NA,TRBV7-9
CASSPRLAGLQETQYF,TGTGCCAGCAGCCCCAGGTTAGCGGGCTTACAAGAGACCCAGTACTTC,TRBJ2-5,NA,TRBD2,TRBV7-9
CATHGSIFHYEQYF,TGTGCCACCCACGGGTCCATATTCCACTACGAGCAGTACTTC,TRBJ2-7,once,NA,TRBV24-1
CASSLFRWGEQFF,TGTGCCAGCAGCTTATTCCGATGGGGTGAGCAGTTCTTC,TRBJ2-1,NA,NA,TRBV7-3
CSVEVGQISSGNTIYF,TGCAGCGTTGAAGTGGGACAGATAAGCTCTGGAAACACCATATATTTT,TRBJ1-3,many,TRBD1,TRBV29-1
CASSPRGGRMDTQYF,TGTGCCAGCAGCCCCCGGGGCGGGAGGATGGATACGCAGTATTTT,TRBJ2-3,NA,TRBD2,TRBV7-9
CASSLGQKLRVPGYTF,TGCGCCAGCAGCTTGGGACAGAAGCTACGGGTTCCTGGCTACACCTTC,TRBJ1-2,NA,NA,TRBV5-1
CASSPDGLAYEQFF,TGTGCCAGCAGCCCAGACGGACTAGCCTATGAGCAGTTCTTC,TRBJ2-1,NA,TRBD2,TRBV7-2
CAISPGTSIPTDTQYF,TGTGCCATCAGTCCTGGGACTTCTATACCAACAGATACGCAGTATTTT,TRBJ2-3,few,NA,TRBV10-3
CAIRGGPASTDTQYF,TGTGCCATCAGGGGGGGTCCGGCGTCCACAGATACGCAGTATTTT,TRBJ2-3,NA,NA,TRBV10-3
CASRRHGNQPQHF,TGTGCCAGCAGAAGACATGGCAATCAGCCCCAGCATTTT,TRBJ1-5,few,NA,TRBV7-2
CASCRTRADTQYF,TGTGCCAGCTGCCGGACTCGCGCAGATACGCAGTATTTT,TRBJ2-3,NA,NA,TRBV18
CASSPAGRNTEAFF,TGTGCCAGCTCACCAGCAGGGCGGAACACTGAAGCTTTCTTT,TRBJ1-1,few,NA,TRBV18
CAFLDAYEQYF,TGTGCCTTCCTAGATGCCTACGAGCAGTACTTC,TRBJ2-7,NA,NA,TRBV30
CASSLQAGASDTQYF,TGTGCCAGCAGCCTACAGGCAGGGGCGTCAGATACGCAGTATTTT,TRBJ2-3,NA,NA,TRBV7-2
CASDDRVHGYTF,TGTGCTAGTGATGACAGGGTTCATGGCTACACCTTC,TRBJ1-2,NA,TRBD1,TRBV12-5
CASRARLQDSINQPQHF,TGTGCCAGCAGGGCAAGGCTCCAGGACAGCATCAATCAGCCCCAGCATTTT,TRBJ1-5,NA,NA,TRBV2
CASSGTGTQPQHF,TGTGCCAGCAGCGGGACAGGGACCCAGCCCCAGCATTTT,TRBJ1-5,few,TRBD1,TRBV2
CASSYGTSGVYNEQFF,TGTGCCAGCAGTTACGGGACTAGCGGGGTATACAATGAGCAGTTCTTC,TRBJ2-1,few,TRBD2,TRBV6-5